These 22 T cell receptor beta chains were sequenced from one sample in a study of cytomegalovirus exposure and HLA in healthy donors listed by TCRdb under 2017. Receptor amplification or capture employed the immunoSEQ multiplex PCR assay. A mixture of 60 forward primers for TCR Vbeta segments and 13 reverse primers for TCR Jbeta segments was used in the multiplex PCR. The table comes from immuneACCESS by way of TCRdb, which keeps in-frame sequences with V and J called. Part of the clones is missing from these tables; in studies checked, under half for an unresolved V gene and the rest for unknown reasons. The sample yields roughly 110,000 clones; roughly 80% were counted once. Approximately 3.7% of the sample is taken by the ten largest. The specimen sequenced was PBMCs. These receptors originate from a man in his 60s in good health and CMV-seronegative.

The V gene is TRBV19, the J gene TRBJ1-3, with TRBD1 matching over 8 bases. Germline CDR1 LNHDA, CDR2 SQIVND (reference sequence). The V gene end was trimmed by 4 bases and the J gene end by 5 bases; junction bases not matched to a gene: 7. The CDR3 length is 15 residues. The CDR3 loop reads CASSTDRAMRNTIYF. Written as DNA, the CDR3 is TGTGCCAGTAGTACGGACAGGGCGATGCGAAACACCATATATTTT.

The chain recombines TRBV2 with TRBJ1-3; D is ambiguous. The germline V gene has CDR1 SNHLY and CDR2 FYNNEI. This CDR3 spans 12 amino acids. V dropped 4 bases and J dropped 4 bases, with 5 bases sitting between them. The CDR3 protein is CASSVQGNTIYF. CDR3 bases: TGTGCCAGCAGTGTCCAAGGAAACACCATATATTTT.

The chain has TRBV7-3 and TRBJ2-6, with 8 bases identical to TRBD1. Germline-derived CDR1 and CDR2 are SGHTA and FQGTGA. There are 14 residues in the CDR3. The junction had 0 bases not matched to a gene; V was cut back by 8 bases and J by 0 bases. The CDR3 DNA reads TGTGCCAGCGGGACAGGCTCTGGGGCCAACGTCCTGACTTTC. It is translated as CASGTGSGANVLTF.

In regard to this clone: Relative to the germline gene, one junction end is altered; a read error may explain this. In the same sample, other DNA sequences code for this CDR3. The chain links TRBV5-1 to TRBJ1-1; TRBD1 aligns across 7 bases. This CDR3 is 13 amino acids long. Germline V gives CDR1 SGHRS, CDR2 YFSETQ. CDR3 DNA: TGCGCCAGCAGCTTGGACAGGGGTACTGAAGCTTTTTTT. It encodes CASSLDRGTEAFF. The full variable domain, in which reference TRBV5-1 and TRBJ1-1 provide the parts outside the CDR3, is KAGVTQTPRYLIKTRGQQVTLSCSPISGHRSVSWYQQTPGQGLQFLFEYFSETQRNKGNFPGRFSGRQFSNSRSEMNVSTLELGDSALYLCASSLDRGTEAFFGQGTRLTVV.

The chain uses TRBV9 and TRBJ2-1; D might be TRBD2 (6 bases). CDR1 SGDLS and CDR2 YYNGEE come from the germline V gene. CDR3 length: 15 residues. V dropped 5 bases and J dropped 0 bases, with 12 bases sitting between them. The CDR3 DNA reads as TGTGCCAGCAGTCTTAGCGGAAGCTCCTACAATGAGCAGTTCTTC. It yields the protein CASSLSGSSYNEQFF. Based on the CDR3 plus reference TRBV9 and TRBJ2-1, the full variable domain is DSGVTQTPKHLITATGQRVTLRCSPRSGDLSVYWYQQSLDQGLQFLIQYYNGEERAKGNILERFSAQQFPDLHSELNLSSLELGDSALYFCASSLSGSSYNEQFFGPGTRLTVL.

This sequence joins TRBV9 and TRBJ2-1, with D uncertain. V was clipped by 1 base and J by 7 bases, with 3 bases between them. The CDR3 sequence is 11 residues long. CDR1 and CDR2 (germline): SGDLS, YYNGEE. In DNA, the CDR3 is TGTGCCAGCAGCGTATTAAATGAGCAGTTCTTC. Amino acid sequence: CASSVLNEQFF.

The chain uses TRBV19 and TRBJ1-4; D may be TRBD1 (5 bases). Germline loops: CDR1 LNHDA, CDR2 SQIVND (reference sequence). This CDR3 has 17 residues. The V end lost 3 bases, the J end lost 0 bases, and 14 bases lay between the germline ends. The CDR3 loop is CASSIGRGPTTNEKLFF. DNA for the CDR3: TGTGCCAGTAGTATCGGGCGGGGACCCACAACTAATGAAAAACTGTTTTTT.

This clone has a handful of counts. The CDR3 coding sequence is TGTGCCAGCAGCTTAACCGGGTCTAATCACAATGAGCAGTTCTTC. Translating gives CASSLTGSNHNEQFF. The chain couples TRBV7-2 to TRBJ2-1; D is unclear. The V gene's germline CDR1 is SGHTA and CDR2 FQGNSA. V was pared by 2 bases and J by 5 bases, with 13 bases between. CDR3 length: 15 residues.

The CDR3 DNA reads as TGTGCCAGCTCACCACCGAGCTCCTACAATGAGCAGTTCTTC. Its protein product is CASSPPSSYNEQFF. The gene calls are TRBV18 and TRBJ2-1; D is unclear. From germline, CDR1 is KGHSH and CDR2 LQKENI. The V gene lost 0 bases and the J gene lost 0 bases, with 3 bases spanning the gap. This CDR3 is 14 amino acids long.

This chain connects TRBV9 to TRBJ2-2, with 12 bases lining up with TRBD1. The CDR3 consists of 19 residues. V shed 4 bases and J 6 bases; nucleotides not matched to a gene: 16. Germline lookup yields CDR1 SGDLS and CDR2 YYNGEE. CDR3 DNA: TGTGCCAGCAGCACAGCATTCGGGACAGGGGGCGCGAGGGCCGGGGAGCTGTTTTTT. Translated, it gives CASSTAFGTGGARAGELFF.

The chain joins TRBV5-1 to TRBJ1-1; 9 bases line up with TRBD1. Germline lookup yields CDR1 SGHRS and CDR2 YFSETQ. With V trimmed by 4 bases and J by 4 bases, 5 bases remained unmatched. The CDR3 runs 14 residues. The CDR3 nucleotides are TGCGCCAGCAGCCCTTTGACAGGGGGCACTGAAGCTTTCTTT. Amino acids: CASSPLTGGTEAFF.

This clone was recorded once. This chain connects TRBV10-3 to TRBJ2-5, with TRBD1 matching over 7 bases. The CDR3 loop spans 15 amino acids. Losses at the gene ends were 5 bases for V and 2 bases for J; bases not matched to a gene: 8. CDR1 and CDR2 from the germline V gene are ENHRY and SYGVKD. For the CDR3, the DNA is TGTGCCATCAGTAACACAGGGGCCCAACAAGAGACCCAGTACTTC. Its translation is CAISNTGAQQETQYF.

The chain has TRBV7-3 and TRBJ1-1; D ambiguous. Trimming took 2 bases from V and 2 from J, leaving 9 bases between them. The CDR3 totals 14 residues. Germline V lookup: CDR1 SGHTA, CDR2 FQGTGA. For the CDR3, the DNA is TGTGCCAGCAGCTTACGGGGAGATAACACTGAAGCTTTCTTT. As protein: CASSLRGDNTEAFF.

The gene calls are TRBV7-9 and TRBJ1-1; 9 nucleotides agree with TRBD1. CDR3 length: 15 residues. V gave up 4 bases and J gave up 1 base; unmatched junction bases: 4. Per germline, CDR1 SEHNR and CDR2 FQNEAQ (reference sequence). CDR3 loop: CASSSGQGGNTEAFF. Here the CDR3 DNA reads TGTGCCAGCAGCTCGGGACAGGGAGGGAACACTGAAGCTTTCTTT.

The rearrangement joins TRBV9 to TRBJ1-6; D perhaps matches TRBD1 (5 bases). Germline CDR1 reads SGDLS; CDR2 reads YYNGEE. The V and J ends lost 0 bases and 10 bases respectively, with 14 bases between them. There are 15 residues in the CDR3. The CDR3 sequence: CASSVEGSRGSPLHF. The CDR3 coding sequence is TGTGCCAGCAGCGTAGAGGGGAGTCGGGGGTCACCCCTCCACTTT. The full variable domain, with the rest looked up from reference TRBV9 and TRBJ1-6, is DSGVTQTPKHLITATGQRVTLRCSPRSGDLSVYWYQQSLDQGLQFLIQYYNGEERAKGNILERFSAQQFPDLHSELNLSSLELGDSALYFCASSVEGSRGSPLHFGNGTRLTVT.

The chain links TRBV7-8 to TRBJ1-1, with 7 bases lining up with TRBD1. Germline V gene data show CDR1 as SGHVS and CDR2 as FQNEAQ. V lost 5 bases, J lost 4 bases, and 7 bases stayed unmatched. This CDR3 spans 14 amino acids. For the CDR3, the DNA is TGTGCCAGCAGCCTGACAGGGCAGGGCACTGAAGCTTTCTTT. Translating it yields CASSLTGQGTEAFF.

This chain joins TRBV6-1 and TRBJ1-4; 9 nucleotides agree with TRBD1. The V segment lost 0 bases and the J segment 8 bases; nucleotides outside the gene matches: 4. The CDR3 contains 15 residues. The germline V gene encodes CDR1 MNHNS and CDR2 SASEGT. CDR3 bases: TGTGCCAGCAGTGAAGCGTGGACAGGGGCCGAAAAACTGTTTTTT. Its protein is CASSEAWTGAEKLFF.

The V call is TRBV4-3, the J call TRBJ1-1; possibly TRBD1 for D (5 bases). CDR3 length: 15 residues. Germline CDR1 reads LGHNA; CDR2 reads YSLEER. Trimming took 10 bases from V and 1 from J, leaving 19 bases between them. The CDR3 DNA reads as TGCGCCACGTCCCCGGTCGCAGGGCGGAACACTGAAGCTTTCTTT. It translates to CATSPVAGRNTEAFF.

The genes are TRBV7-6 and TRBJ2-1; 10 nucleotides agree with TRBD1. CDR3 length: 15 residues. Trimming cost V 0 bases and J 9 bases; bases outside gene matches: 5. In germline, CDR1 is SGHVS, CDR2 FNYEAQ. This CDR3 reads CASSLAGDRGGEQFF. The CDR3 DNA reads as TGTGCCAGCAGCTTAGCGGGGGACAGGGGTGGTGAGCAGTTCTTC. Full variable domain (remainder filled in from reference TRBV7-6 and TRBJ2-1): GAGVSQSPRYKVTKRGQDVALRCDPISGHVSLYWYRQALGQGPEFLTYFNYEAQQDKSGLPNDRFSAERPEGSISTLTIQRTEQRDSAMYRCASSLAGDRGGEQFFGPGTRLTVL.

This chain joins TRBV18 and TRBJ2-2, with 9 bases matching TRBD1. Germline lookup yields CDR1 KGHSH and CDR2 LQKENI. V gave up 4 bases and J gave up 3 bases; unmatched junction bases: 3. The CDR3 extends over 15 amino acids. The CDR3 coding sequence is TGTGCCAGCTCACTGAACAGGGGGCACACCGGGGAGCTGTTTTTT. It translates to CASSLNRGHTGELFF.

This clone was observed a few times. The chain uses TRBV19 and TRBJ1-2; the D gene is possibly TRBD1 (6 bases). Germline lookup yields CDR1 LNHDA and CDR2 SQIVND (reference sequence). Between the trimmed V and J ends, which lost 1 base and 8 bases, there was a span of 23 bases. The CDR3 length is 17 residues. The CDR3 DNA reads TGTGCCAGTAGTATAGCCGACAGGAAAATCCCTACCCTCGGCTACACCTTC. Protein: CASSIADRKIPTLGYTF.

The chain uses TRBV7-3 and TRBJ2-3, with D maybe TRBD2 (5 bases). V was shortened by 5 bases and J by 0 bases, with 9 bases between the two germline ends. CDR3 length equals 14 residues. Germline assignment: CDR1 SGHTA and CDR2 FQGTGA. CDR3: CASSELDSTDTQYF. The CDR3 DNA follows: TGTGCCAGCAGCGAACTAGACAGCACAGATACGCAGTATTTT.